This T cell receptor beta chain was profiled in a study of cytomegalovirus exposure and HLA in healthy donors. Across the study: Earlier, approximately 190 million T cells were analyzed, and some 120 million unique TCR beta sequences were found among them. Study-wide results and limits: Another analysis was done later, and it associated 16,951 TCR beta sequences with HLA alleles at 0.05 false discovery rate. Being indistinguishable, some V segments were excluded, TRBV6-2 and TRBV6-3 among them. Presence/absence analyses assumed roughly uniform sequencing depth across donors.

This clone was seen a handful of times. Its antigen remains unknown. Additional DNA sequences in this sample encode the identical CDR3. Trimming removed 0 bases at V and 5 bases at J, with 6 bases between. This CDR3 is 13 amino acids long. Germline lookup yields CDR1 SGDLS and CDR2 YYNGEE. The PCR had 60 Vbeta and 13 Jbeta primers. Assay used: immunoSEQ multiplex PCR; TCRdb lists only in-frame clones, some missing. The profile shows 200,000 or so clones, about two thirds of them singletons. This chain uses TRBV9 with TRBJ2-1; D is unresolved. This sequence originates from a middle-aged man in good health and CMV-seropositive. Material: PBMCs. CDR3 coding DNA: TGTGCCAGCAGCGTAGGGCAGGACAATGAGCAGTTCTTC. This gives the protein CASSVGQDNEQFF.